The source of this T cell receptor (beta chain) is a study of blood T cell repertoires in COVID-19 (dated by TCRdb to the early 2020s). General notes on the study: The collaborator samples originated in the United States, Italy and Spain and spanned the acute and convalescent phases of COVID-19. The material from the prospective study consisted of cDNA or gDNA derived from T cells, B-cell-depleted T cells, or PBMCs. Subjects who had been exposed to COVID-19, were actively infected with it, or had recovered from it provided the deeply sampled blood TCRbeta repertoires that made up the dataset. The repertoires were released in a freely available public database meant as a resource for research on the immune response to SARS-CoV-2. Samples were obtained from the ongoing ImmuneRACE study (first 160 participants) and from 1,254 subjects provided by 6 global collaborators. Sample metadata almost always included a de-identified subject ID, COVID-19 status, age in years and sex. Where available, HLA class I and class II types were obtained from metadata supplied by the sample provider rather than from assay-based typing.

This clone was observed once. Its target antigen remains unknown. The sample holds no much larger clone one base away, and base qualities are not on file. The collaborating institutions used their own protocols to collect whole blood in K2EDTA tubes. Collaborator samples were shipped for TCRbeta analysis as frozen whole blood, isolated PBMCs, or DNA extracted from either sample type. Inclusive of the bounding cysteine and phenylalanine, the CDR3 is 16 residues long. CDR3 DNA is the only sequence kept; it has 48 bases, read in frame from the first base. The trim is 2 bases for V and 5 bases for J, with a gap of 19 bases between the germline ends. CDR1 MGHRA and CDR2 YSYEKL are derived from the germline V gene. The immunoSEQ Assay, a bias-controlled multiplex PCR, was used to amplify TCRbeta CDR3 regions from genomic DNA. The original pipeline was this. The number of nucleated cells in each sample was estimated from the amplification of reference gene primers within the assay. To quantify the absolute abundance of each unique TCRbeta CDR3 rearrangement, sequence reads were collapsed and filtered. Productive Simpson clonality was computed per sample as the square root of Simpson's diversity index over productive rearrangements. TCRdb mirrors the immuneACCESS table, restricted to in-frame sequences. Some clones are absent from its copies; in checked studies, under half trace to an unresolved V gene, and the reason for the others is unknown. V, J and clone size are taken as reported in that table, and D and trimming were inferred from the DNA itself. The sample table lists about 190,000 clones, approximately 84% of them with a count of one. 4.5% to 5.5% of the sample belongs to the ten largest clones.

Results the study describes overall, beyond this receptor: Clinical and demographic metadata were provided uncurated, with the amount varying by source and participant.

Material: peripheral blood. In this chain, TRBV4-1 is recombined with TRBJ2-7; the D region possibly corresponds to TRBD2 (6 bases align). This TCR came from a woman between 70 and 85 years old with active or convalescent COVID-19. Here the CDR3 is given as CASSQSETPRGHEQYF. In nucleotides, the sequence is TGCGCCAGCAGCCAATCTGAAACCCCGCGGGGCCACGAGCAGTACTTC.